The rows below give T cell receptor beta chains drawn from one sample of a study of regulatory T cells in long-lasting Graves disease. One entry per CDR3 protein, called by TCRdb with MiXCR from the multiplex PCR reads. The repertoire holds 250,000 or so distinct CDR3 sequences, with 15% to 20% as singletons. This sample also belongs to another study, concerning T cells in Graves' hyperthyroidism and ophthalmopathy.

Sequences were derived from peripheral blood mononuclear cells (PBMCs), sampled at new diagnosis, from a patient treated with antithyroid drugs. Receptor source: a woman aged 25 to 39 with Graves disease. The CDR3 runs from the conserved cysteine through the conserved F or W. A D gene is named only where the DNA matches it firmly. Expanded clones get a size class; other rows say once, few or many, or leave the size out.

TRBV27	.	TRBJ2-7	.	CASSLSAASSYEQYF	TGTGCCAGCAGTTTATCGGCGGCCAGCTCCTACGAGCAGTACTTC
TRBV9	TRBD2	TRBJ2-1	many	CASSPTRIAGGSEQFF	TGTGCCAGCAGCCCTACTAGAATAGCGGGGGGTAGTGAGCAGTTCTTC
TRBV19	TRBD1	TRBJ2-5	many	CASRIDRGETQYF	TGTGCCAGTCGTATCGACAGGGGGGAGACCCAGTACTTC
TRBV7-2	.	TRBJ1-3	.	CASSLVGNSGNTIYF	TGTGCCAGCAGCTTAGTGGGGAACTCTGGAAACACCATATATTTT
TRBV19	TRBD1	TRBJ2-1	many	CASNEQGIAGNLNEQFF	TGTGCCAGTAACGAACAGGGGATCGCCGGTAATCTCAATGAGCAGTTCTTC
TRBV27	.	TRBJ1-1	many	CASSIPDRNTEAFF	TGTGCCAGCAGTATACCGGACAGAAACACTGAAGCTTTCTTT
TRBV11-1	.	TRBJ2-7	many	CASSPRDKIYEQYF	TGTGCCAGCAGCCCCCGGGACAAAATCTACGAGCAGTACTTC
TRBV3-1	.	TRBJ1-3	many	CASSQVEGSTIYF	TGTGCCAGCAGCCAAGTGGAGGGGAGCACCATATATTTT
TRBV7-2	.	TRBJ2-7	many	CASSLGVQQGSKYF	TGTGCCAGCAGCTTAGGAGTACAGCAGGGGAGTAAGTACTTC
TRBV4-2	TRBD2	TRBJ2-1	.	CASSRDTVAGVFLGNEQFF	TGTGCCAGCAGCCGGGATACGGTAGCGGGGGTTTTTCTGGGGAATGAGCAGTTCTTC
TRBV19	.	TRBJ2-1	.	CASSIYPIGREQFF	TGTGCCAGTAGTATCTACCCAATAGGTCGTGAGCAGTTCTTC
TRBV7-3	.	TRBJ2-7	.	CASSLTGGISYEQYF	TGTGCCAGCAGCTTAACGGGGGGTATCTCCTACGAGCAGTACTTC
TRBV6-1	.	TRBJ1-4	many	CASRKDTATNEKLFF	TGTGCCAGCAGAAAGGACACAGCAACTAATGAAAAACTGTTTTTT
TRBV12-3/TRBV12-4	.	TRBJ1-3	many	CASSSYGIGAGNTIYF	TGTGCCAGCAGCAGTTACGGAATTGGGGCAGGAAACACCATATATTTT
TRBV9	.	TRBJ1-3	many	CASSGALDSSSGNTIYF	TGTGCCAGCAGCGGAGCCCTAGACAGCTCCTCTGGAAACACCATATATTTT
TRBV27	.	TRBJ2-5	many	CASSHLRGGQETQYF	TGTGCCAGCAGCCACCTCAGGGGCGGACAAGAGACCCAGTACTTC
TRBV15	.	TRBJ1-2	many	CATSREEGRGYTF	TGTGCCACCAGCAGAGAGGAGGGCCGCGGCTACACCTTC
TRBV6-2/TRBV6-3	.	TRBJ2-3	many	CASTNEGSLIDTQYF	TGTGCCAGCACCAACGAAGGATCTCTGATAGATACGCAGTATTTT
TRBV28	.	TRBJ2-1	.	CASSSIGGDYNEQFF	TGTGCCAGCAGTTCCATCGGGGGAGACTACAATGAGCAGTTCTTC
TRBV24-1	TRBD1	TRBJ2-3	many	CATSDTTGGIDTQYF	TGTGCCACCAGTGACACGACAGGGGGCATAGATACGCAGTATTTT
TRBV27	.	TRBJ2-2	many	CASSVGTGELFF	TGTGCCAGCAGCGTAGGAACCGGGGAGCTGTTTTTT
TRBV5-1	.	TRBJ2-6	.	CASSKPGTPGANVLTF	TGCGCCAGCAGCAAACCCGGGACCCCCGGGGCCAACGTCCTGACTTTC
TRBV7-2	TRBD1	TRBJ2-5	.	CASSRGQGMETQYF	TGTGCCAGCAGCCGCGGACAGGGTATGGAGACCCAGTACTTC
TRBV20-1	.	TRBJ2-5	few	CSANRLEGQETQYF	TGCAGTGCCAACCGACTAGAGGGCCAAGAGACCCAGTACTTC
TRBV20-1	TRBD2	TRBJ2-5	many	CSAEGGTSGAHGTQYF	TGCAGTGCTGAGGGGGGGACTAGCGGGGCCCATGGGACCCAGTACTTC
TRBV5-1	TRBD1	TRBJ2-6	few	CASSLGTGNSGANVLTF	TGCGCCAGCAGCTTGGGGACAGGGAACTCTGGGGCCAACGTCCTGACTTTC
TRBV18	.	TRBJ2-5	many	CASSQAYQETQYF	TGTGCCAGCTCACAAGCATACCAAGAGACCCAGTACTTC
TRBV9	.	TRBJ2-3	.	CASSVRRSTDTQYF	TGTGCCAGCAGCGTACGGAGGAGCACAGATACGCAGTATTTT
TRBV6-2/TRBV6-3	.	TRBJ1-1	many	CASSYGQVNTEAFF	TGTGCCAGCAGTTACGGTCAGGTGAACACTGAAGCTTTCTTT
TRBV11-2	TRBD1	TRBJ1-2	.	CAGSQETGGTPYGYTF	TGTGCCGGCAGCCAGGAAACAGGGGGAACCCCATATGGCTACACCTTC
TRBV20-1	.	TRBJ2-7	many	CSARDYSYEQYF	TGCAGTGCTAGAGATTACTCCTACGAGCAGTACTTC
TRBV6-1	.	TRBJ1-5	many	CASTTAITDRDQPQHF	TGTGCCAGCACTACCGCTATAACAGACAGAGACCAGCCCCAGCATTTT